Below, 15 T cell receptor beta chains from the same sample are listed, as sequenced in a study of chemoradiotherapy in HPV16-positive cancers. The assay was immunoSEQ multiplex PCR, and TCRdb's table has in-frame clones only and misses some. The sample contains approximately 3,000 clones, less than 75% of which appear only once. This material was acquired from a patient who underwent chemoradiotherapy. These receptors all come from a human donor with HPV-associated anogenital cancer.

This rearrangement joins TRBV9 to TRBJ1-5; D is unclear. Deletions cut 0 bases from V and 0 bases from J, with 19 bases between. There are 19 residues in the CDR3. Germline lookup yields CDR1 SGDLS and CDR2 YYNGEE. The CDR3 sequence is CASSVEWVMRHYSNQPQHF. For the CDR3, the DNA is TGTGCCAGCAGCGTAGAATGGGTCATGCGGCATTATAGCAATCAGCCCCAGCATTTT.

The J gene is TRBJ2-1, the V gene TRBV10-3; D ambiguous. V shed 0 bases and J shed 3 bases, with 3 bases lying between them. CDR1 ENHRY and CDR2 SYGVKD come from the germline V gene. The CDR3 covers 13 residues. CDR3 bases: TGTGCCATCAGTGAGTCTGACTACAATGAGCAGTTCTTC. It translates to CAISESDYNEQFF.

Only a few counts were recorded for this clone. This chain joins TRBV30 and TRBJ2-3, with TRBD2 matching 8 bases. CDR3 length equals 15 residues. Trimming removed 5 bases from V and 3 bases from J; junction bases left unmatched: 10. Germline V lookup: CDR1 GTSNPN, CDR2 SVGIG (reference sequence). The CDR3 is CAWCRGGANTDTQYF. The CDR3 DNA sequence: TGTGCCTGGTGCCGGGGGGGCGCAAATACAGATACGCAGTATTTT.

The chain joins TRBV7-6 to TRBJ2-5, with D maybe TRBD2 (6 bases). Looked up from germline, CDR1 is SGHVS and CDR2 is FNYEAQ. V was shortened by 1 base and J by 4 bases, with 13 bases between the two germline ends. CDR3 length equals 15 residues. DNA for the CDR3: TGTGCCAGCAGCTTAGGCGGGACTGAACTAGAGACCCAGTACTTC. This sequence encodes CASSLGGTELETQYF.

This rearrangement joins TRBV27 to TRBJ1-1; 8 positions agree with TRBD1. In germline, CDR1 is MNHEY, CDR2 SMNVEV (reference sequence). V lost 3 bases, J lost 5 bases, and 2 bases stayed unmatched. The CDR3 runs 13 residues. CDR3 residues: CASSLTGETEAFF. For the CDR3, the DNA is TGTGCCAGCAGTTTGACAGGGGAAACTGAAGCTTTCTTT.

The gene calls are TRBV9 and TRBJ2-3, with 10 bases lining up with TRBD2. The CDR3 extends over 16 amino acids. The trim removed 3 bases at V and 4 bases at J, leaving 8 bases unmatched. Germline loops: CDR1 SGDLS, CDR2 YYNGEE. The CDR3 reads CASSGFSGGAADTQYF. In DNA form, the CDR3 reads TGTGCCAGCAGCGGATTCAGCGGGGGGGCGGCAGATACGCAGTATTTT.

The CDR3 bases are TGTGCCAGCAGCCCGATCCTAGTCGGGGAGCTGTTTTTT. Translation gives CASSPILVGELFF. This chain links TRBV7-2 with TRBJ2-2; no clear D gene. The V end was cut by 5 bases, the J end by 7 bases, with 11 bases between. This CDR3 comprises 13 residues. Germline loops: CDR1 SGHTA, CDR2 FQGNSA.

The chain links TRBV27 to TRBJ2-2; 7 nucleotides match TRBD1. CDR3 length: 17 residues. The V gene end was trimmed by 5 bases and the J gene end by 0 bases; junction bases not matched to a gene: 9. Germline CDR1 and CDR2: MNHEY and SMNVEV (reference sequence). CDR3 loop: CASSILTGQTNTGELFF. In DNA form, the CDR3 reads TGTGCCAGCAGTATCCTAACGGGACAGACGAACACCGGGGAGCTGTTTTTT.

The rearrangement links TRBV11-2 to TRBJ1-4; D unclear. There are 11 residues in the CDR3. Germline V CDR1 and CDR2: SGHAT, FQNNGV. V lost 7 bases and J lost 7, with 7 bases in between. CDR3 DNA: TGTGCCAGCACCCACGGTGAAAAACTGTTTTTT. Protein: CASTHGEKLFF.

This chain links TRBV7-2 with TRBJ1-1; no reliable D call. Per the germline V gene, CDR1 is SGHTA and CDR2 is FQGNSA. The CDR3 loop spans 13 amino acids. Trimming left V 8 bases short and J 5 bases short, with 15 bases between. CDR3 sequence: CASGRREGTEAFF. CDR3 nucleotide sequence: TGTGCCAGCGGACGACGTGAGGGAACTGAAGCTTTCTTT.

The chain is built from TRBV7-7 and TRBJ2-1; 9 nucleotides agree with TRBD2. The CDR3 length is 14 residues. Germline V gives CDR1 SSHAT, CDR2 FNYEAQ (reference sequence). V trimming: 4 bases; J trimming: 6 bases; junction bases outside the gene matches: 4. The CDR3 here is CASSSSGVRNEQFF. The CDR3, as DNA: TGTGCCAGCAGCTCTAGCGGGGTGCGCAATGAGCAGTTCTTC.

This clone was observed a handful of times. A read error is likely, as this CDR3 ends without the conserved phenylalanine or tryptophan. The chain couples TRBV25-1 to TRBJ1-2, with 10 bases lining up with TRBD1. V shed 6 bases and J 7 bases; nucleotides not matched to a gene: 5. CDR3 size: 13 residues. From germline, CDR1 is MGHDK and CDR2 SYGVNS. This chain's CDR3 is CASSRQGASGYTL. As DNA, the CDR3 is TGTGCCAGCAGCCGACAGGGGGCGAGTGGCTACACCCTC.

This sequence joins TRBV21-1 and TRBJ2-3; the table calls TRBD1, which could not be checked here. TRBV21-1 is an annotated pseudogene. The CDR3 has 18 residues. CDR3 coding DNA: TGTGCCAGCAGCAAAAACGCCGCTCCGGGACAGGGATCAGATACGCAGTATTTT. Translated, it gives CASSKNAAPGQGSDTQYF.

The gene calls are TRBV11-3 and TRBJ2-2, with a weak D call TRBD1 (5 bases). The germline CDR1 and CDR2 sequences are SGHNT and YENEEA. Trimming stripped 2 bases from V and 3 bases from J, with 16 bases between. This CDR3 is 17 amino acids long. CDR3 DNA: TGTGCCAGCAGCTTACCCCCAGGGTATGGTGACACCGGGGAGCTGTTTTTT. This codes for CASSLPPGYGDTGELFF.

The CDR3 DNA sequence: TGTGCCAGCAGCGTTGTTGCGGGGGCTGGAAACACCATATATTTT. Translated: CASSVVAGAGNTIYF. V and J are TRBV9 and TRBJ1-3, with a weak D call TRBD1 (5 bases). V was clipped by 2 bases and J by 2 bases, with 11 bases between them. The CDR3 contains 15 residues. CDR1 SGDLS and CDR2 YYNGEE come from the germline V gene.